What follows are 20 T cell receptor beta chains derived from one specimen sequenced in a study of CD8 T cells in ankylosing spondylitis. TCRdb called the 5' RACE reads again in MiXCR, with one record for every CDR3 protein. This sample has approximately 200,000 distinct CDR3 sequences; around 13% occur once, and the top ten carry approximately 17%. Sequencing used blood, either unsorted or a sorted T cell fraction (not recorded which). These TCRs come from a male donor with ankylosing spondylitis or in good health (not recorded which).

Ten or more counts support this clonotype. The chain combines TRBV29-1 with TRBJ2-3, with 8 bases matching TRBD2. Germline V gene data show CDR1 as SQVTM and CDR2 as ANQGSEA. The CDR3 covers 16 residues. V shed 5 bases and J 2 bases; nucleotides not matched to a gene: 12. The CDR3 nucleotides are TGCAGCGTTCCTCCCCGGGCGGGGGGTTACACAGATACGCAGTATTTT. Amino acid sequence: CSVPPRAGGYTDTQYF.

This chain links TRBV20-1 with TRBJ2-1; D is possibly TRBD2 (7 bases). The CDR3 has 15 residues. The ends were cut back, 0 bases at V and 4 bases at J, with 13 bases in the middle. Germline lookup yields CDR1 DFQATT and CDR2 SNEGSKA (reference sequence). In DNA form, the CDR3 reads TGCAGTGCTAGAGATGAAAGCGGGACATACAATGAGCAGTTCTTC. It codes for CSARDESGTYNEQFF.

This clonotype was detected many times. The gene calls are TRBV5-1 and TRBJ1-1, with D tentatively TRBD1 (5 bases). V dropped 6 bases and J dropped 3 bases, with 15 bases sitting between them. Germline CDR1 and CDR2: SGHRS and YFSETQ. This CDR3 spans 14 amino acids. The CDR3 protein is CASTSGEGHTEAFF. Here the CDR3 DNA reads TGCGCCAGCACCTCGGGGGAGGGGCACACTGAAGCTTTCTTT.

This clonotype has a handful of counts. The V and J genes are TRBV4-1 and TRBJ2-7; no reliable D call. CDR1 MGHRA and CDR2 YSYEKL come from the germline V gene. V was shortened by 1 base and J by 5 bases, with 6 bases between the two germline ends. The CDR3 covers 12 residues. CDR3 nucleotide sequence: TGCGCCAGCAGCCAAGGGATAAACGAGCAGTACTTC. It encodes CASSQGINEQYF.

This clonotype was counted only a few times. The rearrangement links TRBV27 to TRBJ2-5; no definite D call. CDR1 is MNHEY, CDR2 SMNVEV, per germline (reference sequence). Trimming took off 3 bases at V and 2 bases at J, with 10 bases between the two ends. This CDR3 is 14 amino acids long. CDR3 residues: CASSFVPGQETQYF. The CDR3 coding sequence is TGTGCCAGCAGTTTTGTGCCAGGTCAAGAGACCCAGTACTTC.

This rearrangement joins TRBV30 to TRBJ1-2, with D hard to call. Germline V gene lookup returns CDR1 GTSNPN and CDR2 SVGIG (reference sequence). Trimming cost V 2 bases and J 7 bases, with 11 bases left between them. The CDR3 consists of 12 residues. The CDR3 loop is CAWSISKRGYTF. CDR3 sequence (DNA): TGTGCCTGGAGTATAAGCAAGCGTGGCTACACCTTC.

This clonotype was picked up many times. This chain uses TRBV5-1 with TRBJ2-7, with D possibly matching TRBD2 (6 bases). With 4 bases removed from V and 2 bases from J, the gap between germline ends came to 16 bases. CDR3 size: 15 residues. The germline CDR1 and CDR2 sequences are SGHRS and YFSETQ. The DNA of the CDR3 is TGCGCCAGCAGCCGATACCTAGCGACTCCCTACGAGCAGTACTTC. This codes for CASSRYLATPYEQYF.

This clonotype has a handful of counts. The chain is built from TRBV27 and TRBJ2-5; a possible D gene is TRBD1 (6 bases). The germline V and J ends were trimmed by 5 bases and 3 bases, with 10 bases remaining between them. The CDR3 consists of 13 residues. Germline V gene sequence: CDR1 MNHEY, CDR2 SMNVEV (reference sequence). The CDR3 coding sequence is TGTGCCAGCAGTCTCCAGGGGAAAGAGACCCAGTACTTC. Its translation is CASSLQGKETQYF.

V and J are TRBV5-1 and TRBJ1-1; no reliable D call. Trimming stripped 2 bases from V and 7 bases from J, with 12 bases between. The CDR3 loop spans 13 amino acids. Germline CDR1 reads SGHRS; CDR2 reads YFSETQ. In DNA form, the CDR3 reads TGCGCCAGCAGCTTAGAATTGGATGGTGAAGCTTTCTTT. It codes for CASSLELDGEAFF.

The chain is built from TRBV12-3 or TRBV12-4 and TRBJ2-7; the D is unclear. This CDR3 region has 13 residues. The germline V and J ends were trimmed by 1 base and 3 bases, with 7 bases remaining between them. The CDR3 loop reads CASSLGDIYEQYF. The CDR3 DNA sequence: TGTGCCAGCAGTTTAGGGGATATCTACGAGCAGTACTTC.

This chain joins TRBV4-1 and TRBJ2-2, with D perhaps assigned TRBD1 or TRBD2 (6 bases each). Germline V gene data show CDR1 as MGHRA and CDR2 as YSYEKL. The CDR3 is 16 residues long. V shed 4 bases and J shed 1 base, with 13 bases lying between them. CDR3 coding DNA: TGCGCCAGCAGCCGAGAAGGAGGGGGGAACACCGGGGAGCTGTTTTTT. Amino acid sequence: CASSREGGGNTGELFF.

The chain uses TRBV2 and TRBJ2-7, with D unresolved. Trimming took 1 base from V and 2 from J, leaving 12 bases between them. Germline CDR1 SNHLY, CDR2 FYNNEI. The CDR3 is 15 residues long. The CDR3 DNA follows: TGTGCCAGCAGTGAAGGAAGAGGAGAAGCCTACGAGCAGTACTTC. As protein: CASSEGRGEAYEQYF.

To note about this clonotype: This CDR3 is missing its conserved last phenylalanine or tryptophan, likely due to a read error. The chain links TRBV15 to TRBJ2-7, with 9 bases that match TRBD1. The CDR3 runs to 16 residues. V shed 2 bases, J shed 2 bases, and the junction held 7 bases outside the gene matches. Germline loops: CDR1 LNHNV, CDR2 YYDKDF (reference sequence). CDR3 sequence reads: CATSRPPRDRAYEQYS. CDR3 bases: TGTGCCACCAGCAGACCTCCACGGGACAGGGCCTACGAGCAGTACTCC.

This clonotype was seen at least ten times. The chain couples TRBV10-3 to TRBJ2-1, with 8 bases that match TRBD1. The V and J ends lost 1 base and 10 bases, in that order; junction bases with no gene match: 9. The length of the CDR3 is 15 residues. Looked up from germline, CDR1 is ENHRY and CDR2 is SYGVKD. CDR3 protein: CAISEWQGASGEQFF. Written as DNA, the CDR3 is TGTGCCATCAGTGAGTGGCAGGGGGCTTCTGGAGAGCAGTTCTTC.

The V gene is TRBV7-9, the J gene TRBJ2-1; D possibly corresponds to TRBD1 (5 bases). Germline V gives CDR1 SEHNR, CDR2 FQNEAQ (reference sequence). V dropped 3 bases and J dropped 13 bases, with 19 bases sitting between them. The length of the CDR3 is 14 residues. CDR3 residues: CASSFPQESGNQFF. The CDR3 region has the DNA TGTGCCAGCAGCTTTCCCCAAGAGTCAGGGAACCAGTTCTTC.

This clonotype was counted many times. The chain couples TRBV12-5 to TRBJ2-7; D unclear. CDR1 and CDR2 (germline): LGHNT, FRNRAP. V lost 9 bases and J lost 2, with 14 bases in between. CDR3 size: 13 residues. CDR3 amino acids: CASRLASAYEQYF. The CDR3 DNA is TGTGCTAGCCGGCTGGCCAGTGCCTACGAGCAGTACTTC.

This clonotype showed up just a few times. The chain joins TRBV4-1 to TRBJ2-5; D is possibly TRBD2 (5 bases). CDR3 length: 15 amino acids. V was cut by 2 bases and J by 4 bases, with 14 bases left in between. Germline V gene lookup returns CDR1 MGHRA and CDR2 YSYEKL. The CDR3 region has the DNA TGCGCCAGCAGCCAATCGGGCCAAGGAGGAGAGACCCAGTACTTC. Protein: CASSQSGQGGETQYF.

This chain uses TRBV12-3 or TRBV12-4 with TRBJ2-3; D is tentatively TRBD1 or TRBD2 (7 bases each). The V gene lost 6 bases and the J gene lost 4 bases, with 20 bases spanning the gap. The CDR3 runs to 16 residues. Here the CDR3 reads CASSRGGGLPPDTQYF. In DNA, the CDR3 is TGTGCCAGCAGCAGGGGGGGGGGGCTCCCCCCAGATACGCAGTATTTT.

This clonotype turned up a few times. The genes are TRBV12-3 or TRBV12-4 and TRBJ2-1, with 7 bases that match TRBD2. The CDR3 consists of 15 residues. The trim removed 4 bases at V and 9 bases at J, leaving 12 bases unmatched. CDR3 DNA sequence: TGTGCCAGCAGTTCCTCCGGGACGCCGGGGGGTGAGCAGTTCTTC. Translation gives CASSSSGTPGGEQFF.

V and J are TRBV25-1 and TRBJ2-7, with 9 nucleotides matching TRBD1. The V and J ends lost 8 bases and 3 bases, in that order; junction bases with no gene match: 2. Germline V CDR1 and CDR2: MGHDK, SYGVNS. The CDR3 loop spans 12 amino acids. DNA for the CDR3: TGTGCCAGCCGGGACAGGGTCTACGAGCAGTACTTC. This sequence encodes CASRDRVYEQYF.